The T cell receptor beta chain described here comes from a study of preoperative IRX-2 immunotherapy in early breast cancer. Treatment here: preoperative locoregional IRX-2 cytokine immunotherapy. Samples came from a phase Ib trial of preoperative locoregional IRX-2 cytokine immunotherapy. CDR3 length equals 15 residues. V was clipped by 0 bases and J by 0 bases, with 10 bases between them. Germline loops: CDR1 SGHRS, CDR2 YFSETQ. This clone was seen a single time. Clones were read by immunoSEQ multiplex PCR, and TCRdb kept only the in-frame ones, dropping some. The repertoire holds roughly 57,000 clones, roughly 94% seen once, with around 1.7% in the top ten.

This chain uses TRBV5-1 with TRBJ2-7; no reliable D call. The receptor comes from a human donor with breast cancer. Sampling was conducted from a patient treated with IRX-2 immunotherapy. The CDR3 nucleotides are TGCGCCAGCAGCTTGGCAGGTTGGAGCTCCTACGAGCAGTACTTC. It encodes CASSLAGWSSYEQYF.